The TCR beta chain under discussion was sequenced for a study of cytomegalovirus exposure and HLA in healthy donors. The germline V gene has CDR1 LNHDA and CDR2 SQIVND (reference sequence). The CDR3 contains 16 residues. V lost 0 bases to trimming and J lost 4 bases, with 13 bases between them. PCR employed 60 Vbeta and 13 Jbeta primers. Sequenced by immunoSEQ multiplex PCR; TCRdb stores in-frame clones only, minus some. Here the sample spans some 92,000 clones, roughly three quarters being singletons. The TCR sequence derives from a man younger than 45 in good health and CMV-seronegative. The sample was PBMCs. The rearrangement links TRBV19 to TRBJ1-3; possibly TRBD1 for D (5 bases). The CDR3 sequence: CASSIDWGVSGNTIYF. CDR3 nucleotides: TGTGCCAGTAGTATAGATTGGGGGGTATCCGGAAACACCATATATTTT.